Described below is a single T cell receptor (beta chain) sequence and its context. The source of the sample is a study of brain T cells in children with intractable seizures. Profiled with immunoSEQ multiplex PCR; TCRdb holds only in-frame clones, not every one. The sample includes about 340,000 clones, 93% of them seen just once. Trimming took 5 bases from V and 8 from J; bases not matched to a gene: 9. Germline CDR1 is SGHTA and CDR2 is FQGNSA. This CDR3 has 14 residues. Specified time point: blood from clinic visit 5 months post-surgery; TSC patient then seizure free. The rearrangement links TRBV7-2 to TRBJ1-2; 9 bases line up with TRBD1. The sequence was collected from a boy under two years old with tuberous sclerosis and intractable seizures. Here the sequenced sample was peripheral blood, taken 5 to 6 months after surgery. The CDR3 coding sequence is TGTGCCAGCAGCCGGAGGGGACAGGGTACGGGCTACACCTTC. This codes for CASSRRGQGTGYTF. Together with reference TRBV7-2 and TRBJ1-2, the CDR3 gives the full variable domain: GAGVSQSPSNKVTEKGKDVELRCDPISGHTALYWYRQSLGQGLEFLIYFQGNSAPDKSGLPSDRFSAERTGGSVSTLTIQRTQQEDSAVYLCASSRRGQGTGYTFGSGTRLTVV.